The rows below give T cell receptor beta chains drawn from one sample of a study of OX40 agonist ivuxolimab in advanced cancers. Profiling relied on immunoSEQ multiplex PCR, and the TCRdb table lists in-frame clones only, not all of them. This table holds over 15,000 clones, roughly nine tenths found once. The sample in question was CD4+ or CD8+ T cells sorted from blood, obtained in a trial of the OX40 agonist ivuxolimab. These receptors came from an adult with an advanced solid tumor such as melanoma, head and neck, liver or kidney cancer. CDR3s include the opening cysteine and the closing phenylalanine or tryptophan. D genes are given only for firm matches. Clone size is shown for a subset of rows, as once, few, many or a class of expanded clone.

v_call: TRBV5-1
clone_size: -
d_call: TRBD1
j_call: TRBJ2-3
cdr3_nt: TGCGCCAGCAGCTGGACAGGGGGCTCGGATACGCAGTATTTT
cdr3_aa: CASSWTGGSDTQYF

v_call: TRBV10-3
clone_size: -
d_call: -
j_call: TRBJ2-7
cdr3_nt: TGTGCCATCAGTGAGGTAATCTCCTACGAGCAGTACTTC
cdr3_aa: CAISEVISYEQYF

v_call: TRBV5-1
clone_size: -
d_call: -
j_call: TRBJ2-5
cdr3_nt: TGCGCCAGCAGGAGGTCCCTAGTCGAGGAGACCCAGTACTTC
cdr3_aa: CASRRSLVEETQYF

v_call: TRBV18
clone_size: -
d_call: -
j_call: TRBJ2-7
cdr3_nt: TGTGCCAGCTCGCCAGGACAGTCCTACGAGCAGTACTTC
cdr3_aa: CASSPGQSYEQYF

v_call: TRBV27
clone_size: -
d_call: TRBD1
j_call: TRBJ2-7
cdr3_nt: TGTGCCAGCAGTGCGACAGGGGGAGTCTCCCGCTACGAGCAGTACTTC
cdr3_aa: CASSATGGVSRYEQYF

v_call: TRBV5-5
clone_size: -
d_call: -
j_call: TRBJ1-2
cdr3_nt: TGTGCCAGCAGCTTGGGACCGGGGGAAGGTAACTATGGCTACACCTTC
cdr3_aa: CASSLGPGEGNYGYTF

v_call: TRBV6-4
clone_size: few
d_call: TRBD1
j_call: TRBJ2-3
cdr3_nt: TGTGCCAGCAGCCGGGACAGGGGTCCAGATACGCAGTATTTT
cdr3_aa: CASSRDRGPDTQYF

v_call: TRBV5-4
clone_size: -
d_call: -
j_call: TRBJ2-2
cdr3_nt: TGTGCCAGCAGCTCGGGACTTCCTGGGGACACCGGGGAGCTGTTTTTT
cdr3_aa: CASSSGLPGDTGELFF

v_call: TRBV6-1
clone_size: -
d_call: -
j_call: TRBJ1-1
cdr3_nt: TGTGCCAGCAGTGAAATGGACTCAGGCCTGGAAGCTTTCTTT
cdr3_aa: CASSEMDSGLEAFF

v_call: TRBV7-3
clone_size: few
d_call: -
j_call: TRBJ2-5
cdr3_nt: TGTGCCAGCAGCCCAACAGGGAAAGAGACCCAGTACTTC
cdr3_aa: CASSPTGKETQYF

v_call: TRBV4-3
clone_size: -
d_call: -
j_call: TRBJ2-7
cdr3_nt: TGCGCCAGCAGCCAAGATAGAGGTACCTACGAGCAGTACTTC
cdr3_aa: CASSQDRGTYEQYF

v_call: TRBV6-1
clone_size: -
d_call: -
j_call: TRBJ1-1
cdr3_nt: TGTGCCAGCAGTACCAACAGGGAGGCCACTGAAGCTTTCTTT
cdr3_aa: CASSTNREATEAFF

v_call: TRBV4-2
clone_size: -
d_call: TRBD2
j_call: TRBJ2-5
cdr3_nt: TGTGCCAGCAGCCAAGTCGGCGGGGGTTTGGTAGAGACCCAGTACTTC
cdr3_aa: CASSQVGGGLVETQYF

v_call: TRBV7-8
clone_size: -
d_call: TRBD1
j_call: TRBJ1-1
cdr3_nt: TGTGCCAGCAGCGGGACAGGGTTGGACACTGAAGCTTTCTTT
cdr3_aa: CASSGTGLDTEAFF

v_call: TRBV27
clone_size: -
d_call: TRBD1
j_call: TRBJ1-2
cdr3_nt: TGTGCCAGCAGGGAGCGAGGACAGGCCGGTGGCTACACCTTC
cdr3_aa: CASRERGQAGGYTF

v_call: TRBV6-6
clone_size: -
d_call: -
j_call: TRBJ2-7
cdr3_nt: TGTGCCAGCAGCATACCCCCAGCGTACGAGCAGTACTTC
cdr3_aa: CASSIPPAYEQYF

v_call: TRBV9
clone_size: -
d_call: -
j_call: TRBJ1-6
cdr3_nt: TGTGCCAGCAGCGTAGATGACACCGATTCACCCCTCCACTTT
cdr3_aa: CASSVDDTDSPLHF

v_call: TRBV5-4
clone_size: -
d_call: TRBD2
j_call: TRBJ2-1
cdr3_nt: TGTGCCAGCAGCCCGGGACTAGATAAAAACAATGAGCAGTTCTTC
cdr3_aa: CASSPGLDKNNEQFF

v_call: TRBV10-3
clone_size: -
d_call: -
j_call: TRBJ1-5
cdr3_nt: TGTGCCATCAGTAACGGGGATGGGAGCAATCAGCCCCAGCATTTT
cdr3_aa: CAISNGDGSNQPQHF

v_call: TRBV9
clone_size: -
d_call: -
j_call: TRBJ2-2
cdr3_nt: TGTGCCAGCAGCGTAGCAGGGGACCTCACCGGGGAGCTGTTTTTT
cdr3_aa: CASSVAGDLTGELFF

v_call: TRBV5-4
clone_size: -
d_call: -
j_call: TRBJ2-2
cdr3_nt: TGTGCCAGCAGCCTGCAGGACGCGGCCGGGGAGCTGTTTTTT
cdr3_aa: CASSLQDAAGELFF

v_call: TRBV15
clone_size: -
d_call: -
j_call: TRBJ2-3
cdr3_nt: TGTGCCACCAGCAGAGGAGGGGGGGCTTCTACAGATACGCAGTATTTT
cdr3_aa: CATSRGGGASTDTQYF

v_call: TRBV5-1
clone_size: -
d_call: -
j_call: TRBJ1-1
cdr3_nt: TGCGCCAGCAGCGGAGGAGGTGGTAGCAACACTGAAGCTTTCTTT
cdr3_aa: CASSGGGGSNTEAFF

v_call: TRBV19
clone_size: -
d_call: -
j_call: TRBJ1-5
cdr3_nt: TGTGCCACAAAGGGTTCAGAGAATCAGCCCCAGCATTTT
cdr3_aa: CATKGSENQPQHF

v_call: TRBV15
clone_size: -
d_call: -
j_call: TRBJ2-3
cdr3_nt: TGTGCCACCAGCAGAGATGTGGCTTCAACAGGTGGTACGCAGTATTTT
cdr3_aa: CATSRDVASTGGTQYF

v_call: TRBV5-1
clone_size: -
d_call: TRBD2
j_call: TRBJ2-3
cdr3_nt: TGCGCCAGCAGCTCACTAGCGGGGGTCGGTAATACGCAGTATTTT
cdr3_aa: CASSSLAGVGNTQYF

v_call: TRBV29-1
clone_size: once
d_call: TRBD1
j_call: TRBJ1-2
cdr3_nt: TGCAGCGTAGCAGGGGGCTTTGGCTACACCTTC
cdr3_aa: CSVAGGFGYTF

v_call: TRBV7-9
clone_size: -
d_call: TRBD2
j_call: TRBJ2-1
cdr3_nt: TGTGCCAGCAGTAAGACTAGCGCCGATGAGCAGTTCTTC
cdr3_aa: CASSKTSADEQFF

v_call: TRBV5-6
clone_size: -
d_call: TRBD2
j_call: TRBJ2-4
cdr3_nt: TGTGCCAGCAGCGAGACTAGCTCGGCCAAAAACATTCAGTACTTC
cdr3_aa: CASSETSSAKNIQYF

v_call: TRBV29-1
clone_size: -
d_call: TRBD1
j_call: TRBJ2-3
cdr3_nt: TGCAGCGTTGAGGGACAGGTATGGAGCACAGATACGCAGTATTTT
cdr3_aa: CSVEGQVWSTDTQYF

v_call: TRBV5-4
clone_size: -
d_call: -
j_call: TRBJ2-7
cdr3_nt: TGTGCCAGCAGCTTGTCATCCGGCTACGAGCAGTACTTC
cdr3_aa: CASSLSSGYEQYF

v_call: TRBV6-5
clone_size: once
d_call: TRBD1
j_call: TRBJ2-1
cdr3_nt: TGTGCCAGCAGCGAACAGGGGAAAACCTACAATGAGCAGTTCTTC
cdr3_aa: CASSEQGKTYNEQFF